The 4 T cell receptor beta chains in this list originate from one sample, sequenced in a study of sequential checkpoint blockade in melanoma (dated by TCRdb to between 2018 and 2021). This sample's treatment or condition label indicates: randomized to nivolumab then ipilimumab (arm A) or the reverse (arm B). The library was produced with the immunoSEQ multiplex PCR assay. What TCRdb holds here is the immuneACCESS table cut down to in-frame rearrangements. Part of the clones is not present; checked against another copy, under half of the missing clones reflect an unresolved V gene, and the others are unexplained. This sample gives about 40,000 clones in total; roughly 90% of them show up just once. In total, the top ten clones hold roughly 12% of the sample. This specimen consisted of CD8+ T cells sorted from blood (inferred from file names), obtained from a patient given nivolumab and ipilimumab in sequence. The origin of the receptors is a human donor with melanoma.

Concerning this clone itself: The sample holds other DNA sequences that translate to the same CDR3. The V and J genes are TRBV9 and TRBJ2-7; TRBD1 might be the D (6 bases). The germline V and J ends were trimmed by 2 bases and 2 bases, with 8 bases remaining between them. This CDR3 comprises 13 residues. Germline V lookup: CDR1 SGDLS, CDR2 YYNGEE. CDR3 sequence: CASSVGQTYEQYF. The CDR3 DNA reads as TGTGCCAGCAGCGTCGGACAGACCTACGAGCAGTACTTC.

This chain uses TRBV19 with TRBJ1-2; D gene uncertain. V was trimmed by 3 bases and J by 8 bases, leaving 4 bases between them. This CDR3 region has 10 residues. Germline values: CDR1 LNHDA, CDR2 SQIVND (reference sequence). CDR3 amino acids: CASSMGGYTF. As DNA, the CDR3 is TGTGCCAGTAGTATGGGCGGCTACACCTTC.

The rearrangement uses TRBV4-1 and TRBJ2-2, with a possible D match to TRBD1 (5 bases). From germline, CDR1 is MGHRA and CDR2 YSYEKL. With 4 bases removed from V and 0 bases from J, the gap between germline ends came to 12 bases. The CDR3 runs 16 residues. The chain's CDR3 is CASSPRGVPNTGELFF. CDR3 nucleotide sequence: TGCGCCAGCAGCCCTAGGGGTGTCCCGAACACCGGGGAGCTGTTTTTT.

The rearrangement joins TRBV9 to TRBJ2-1; D gene ambiguous. The V gene's germline CDR1 is SGDLS and CDR2 YYNGEE. Trimming left V 4 bases short and J 10 bases short, with 12 bases between. CDR3 length equals 12 residues. The chain's CDR3 is CASSTEYEEQFF. The DNA of the CDR3 is TGTGCCAGCAGCACAGAGTACGAGGAGCAGTTCTTC.